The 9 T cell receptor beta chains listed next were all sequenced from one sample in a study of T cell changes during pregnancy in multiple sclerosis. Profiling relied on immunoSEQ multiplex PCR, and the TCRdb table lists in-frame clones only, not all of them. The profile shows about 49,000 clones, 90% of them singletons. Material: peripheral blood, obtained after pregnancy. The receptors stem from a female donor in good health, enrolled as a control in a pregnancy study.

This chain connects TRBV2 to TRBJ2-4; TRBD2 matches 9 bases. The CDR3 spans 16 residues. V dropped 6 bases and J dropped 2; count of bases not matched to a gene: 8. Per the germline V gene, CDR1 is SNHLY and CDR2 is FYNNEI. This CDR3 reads CASSPPAGGSKNIQYF. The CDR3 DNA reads TGTGCCAGCAGCCCACCAGCGGGGGGATCCAAAAACATTCAGTACTTC.

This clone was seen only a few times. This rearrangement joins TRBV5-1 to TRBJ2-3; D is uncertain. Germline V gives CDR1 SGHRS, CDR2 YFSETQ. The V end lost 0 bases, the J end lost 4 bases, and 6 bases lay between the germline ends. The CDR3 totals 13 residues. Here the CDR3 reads CASSLGRPDTQYF. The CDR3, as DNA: TGCGCCAGCAGCTTGGGCAGGCCAGATACGCAGTATTTT.

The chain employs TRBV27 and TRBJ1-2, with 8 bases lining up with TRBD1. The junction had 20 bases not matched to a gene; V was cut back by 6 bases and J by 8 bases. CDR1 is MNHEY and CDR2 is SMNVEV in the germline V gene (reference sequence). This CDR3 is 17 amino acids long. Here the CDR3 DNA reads TGTGCCAGCAGCCTTCGAGTATTACAGGGGGATTCGGGAGGCTACACCTTC. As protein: CASSLRVLQGDSGGYTF.

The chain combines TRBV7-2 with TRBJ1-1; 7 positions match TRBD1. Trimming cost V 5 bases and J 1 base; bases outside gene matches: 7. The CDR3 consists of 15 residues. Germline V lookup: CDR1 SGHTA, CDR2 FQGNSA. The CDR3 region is CASSNRDRGNTEAFF. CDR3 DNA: TGTGCCAGCAGCAACCGGGACAGAGGGAACACTGAAGCTTTCTTT.

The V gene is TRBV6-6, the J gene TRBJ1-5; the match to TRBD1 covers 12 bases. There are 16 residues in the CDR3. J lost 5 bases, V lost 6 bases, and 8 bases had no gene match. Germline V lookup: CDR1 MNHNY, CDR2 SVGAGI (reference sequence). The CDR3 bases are TGTGCCAGCAGGACCCGGGACAGGGGGCTAGATCAGCCCCAGCATTTT. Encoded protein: CASRTRDRGLDQPQHF.

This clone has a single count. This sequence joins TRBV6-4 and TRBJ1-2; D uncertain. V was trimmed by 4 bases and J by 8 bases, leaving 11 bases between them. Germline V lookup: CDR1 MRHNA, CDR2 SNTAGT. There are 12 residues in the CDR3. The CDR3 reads CASSGGGLGYTF. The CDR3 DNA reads TGTGCCAGCAGTGGTGGAGGGTTAGGCTACACCTTC.

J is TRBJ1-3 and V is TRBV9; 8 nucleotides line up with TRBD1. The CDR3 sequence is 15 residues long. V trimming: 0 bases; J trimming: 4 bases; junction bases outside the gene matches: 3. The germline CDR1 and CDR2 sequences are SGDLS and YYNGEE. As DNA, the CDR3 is TGTGCCAGCAGCGTAGCACAGGGGGGAGGAAACACCATATATTTT. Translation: CASSVAQGGGNTIYF.

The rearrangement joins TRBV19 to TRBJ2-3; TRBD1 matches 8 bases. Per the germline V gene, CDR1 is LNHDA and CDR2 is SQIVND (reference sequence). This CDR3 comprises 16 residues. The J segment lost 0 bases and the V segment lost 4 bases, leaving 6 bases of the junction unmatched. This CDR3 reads CASSRNRGASTDTQYF. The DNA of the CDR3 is TGTGCCAGTAGTAGAAACAGGGGGGCGAGCACAGATACGCAGTATTTT.

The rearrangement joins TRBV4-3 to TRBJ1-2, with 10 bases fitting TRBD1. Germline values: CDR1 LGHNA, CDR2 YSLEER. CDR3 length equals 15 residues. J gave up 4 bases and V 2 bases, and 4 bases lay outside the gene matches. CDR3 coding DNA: TGCGCCAGCAGCCAATCGACAGGGGGCTCCTATGGCTACACCTTC. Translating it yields CASSQSTGGSYGYTF.